This TCR beta chain was identified in a study of regulatory T cells in long-lasting Graves disease. Overall study: For under 3 months, newly diagnosed Graves' patients had been taking antithyroid drugs. Study-level findings and limits: The number of shared public clonotypes was higher in persistent patients (around 2,700) than new patients (over 900).

As for time point: newly diagnosed GD, antithyroid drugs for less than 3 months. RNA from PBMCs was the source of the TCR library. Patients were from an endocrinology department in Xi'an, China. This clonotype was seen many times. The antigen is unknown. CDR3 regions were amplified by Arm-PCR using iRepertoire HTBI primers to build TCR beta libraries. TCRdb redid the calling of the multiplex PCR reads with MiXCR, one entry per CDR3 protein. The sample includes approximately 540,000 distinct CDR3 sequences, approximately 12% of them seen just once. The CDR3 loop spans 17 amino acids. The V end lost 1 base, the J end lost 3 bases, and 16 bases lay between the germline ends. Looked up from germline, CDR1 is SNHLY and CDR2 is FYNNEI. The data were also submitted as part of a second study, on T cells in Graves' hyperthyroidism and ophthalmopathy. That publication notes: The HTBI primer set served for first-round RT-PCR of the TCR CDR3.

The source of this sequence is a woman aged 25 to 39 with Graves disease. The rearrangement uses TRBV2 and TRBJ1-5, with a weak D call TRBD1 (5 bases). The specimen was peripheral blood mononuclear cells (PBMCs), collected at new diagnosis, from a patient treated with antithyroid drugs. The CDR3, as DNA: TGTGCCAGCAGTGAAGGTCGGGGCAGGGTTAACAATCAGCCCCAGCATTTT. Translated, it gives CASSEGRGRVNNQPQHF.